Listed below are T cell receptor beta chains from one sample, sequenced in a study of T cells in Graves' hyperthyroidism and ophthalmopathy. TCRdb ran MiXCR on the multiplex PCR reads and lists one entry per CDR3 protein. Of 350,000 to 500,000 distinct CDR3 sequences in the sample, roughly 15% are singletons; the top ten hold around 5.3%. Sequencing was performed on blood. These receptor sequences come from a woman under 30 with Graves' hyperthyroidism. Both conserved end residues are part of each CDR3. Fields, in order: J gene, clone size, V gene, D gene, CDR3 protein, CDR3 DNA. The D gene is left open where the match is weak. Clone sizes are shown as how often the clone was seen (once, few, many) or a class if it is expanded.

J gene: TRBJ1-1; clone size: few; V gene: TRBV28; D gene: NA; CDR3 protein: CASRPSGSYTEAFF; CDR3 DNA: TGTGCCAGCAGGCCTTCAGGTTCGTACACTGAAGCTTTCTTT
J gene: TRBJ2-4; clone size: few; V gene: TRBV3-1; D gene: TRBD1; CDR3 protein: CASSQDRGTGSLSQYF; CDR3 DNA: TGTGCCAGCAGCCAAGATCGGGGGACAGGGTCCTTATCTCAGTACTTC
J gene: TRBJ2-1; clone size: many; V gene: TRBV24-1; D gene: NA; CDR3 protein: CATSDPTGPGVNEQFF; CDR3 DNA: TGTGCCACCAGTGACCCGACAGGACCGGGTGTCAATGAGCAGTTCTTC
J gene: TRBJ2-7; clone size: many; V gene: TRBV6-2/TRBV6-3; D gene: NA; CDR3 protein: CASSPDSFYEQYF; CDR3 DNA: TGTGCCAGCAGTCCGGACAGCTTCTACGAGCAGTACTTC
J gene: TRBJ2-7; clone size: many; V gene: TRBV20-1; D gene: TRBD1; CDR3 protein: CSAVTGGDSYEQYF; CDR3 DNA: TGCAGTGCTGTTACAGGGGGAGATTCCTACGAGCAGTACTTC
J gene: TRBJ1-1; clone size: many; V gene: TRBV15; D gene: NA; CDR3 protein: CATSRDRVMNTEAFF; CDR3 DNA: TGTGCCACCAGCAGAGACCGTGTTATGAACACTGAAGCTTTCTTT
J gene: TRBJ1-5; clone size: many; V gene: TRBV4-1; D gene: TRBD1; CDR3 protein: CASSLEGTGRQPQHF; CDR3 DNA: TGCGCCAGCAGCCTCGAAGGGACAGGGAGGCAGCCCCAGCATTTT
J gene: TRBJ1-5; clone size: many; V gene: TRBV2; D gene: NA; CDR3 protein: CASSEVEGQPQHF; CDR3 DNA: TGTGCCAGCAGTGAAGTTGAGGGGCAGCCCCAGCATTTT
J gene: TRBJ1-4; clone size: once; V gene: TRBV6-2/TRBV6-3; D gene: NA; CDR3 protein: CASSYSEGGNEKLFF; CDR3 DNA: TGTGCCAGCAGTTACTCAGAGGGGGGAAATGAAAAACTGTTTTTT
J gene: TRBJ1-2; clone size: many; V gene: TRBV11-3; D gene: TRBD1; CDR3 protein: CASSSSWDRGIANYGYTF; CDR3 DNA: TGTGCCAGCAGCTCGTCGTGGGACAGGGGTATAGCTAACTATGGCTACACCTTC